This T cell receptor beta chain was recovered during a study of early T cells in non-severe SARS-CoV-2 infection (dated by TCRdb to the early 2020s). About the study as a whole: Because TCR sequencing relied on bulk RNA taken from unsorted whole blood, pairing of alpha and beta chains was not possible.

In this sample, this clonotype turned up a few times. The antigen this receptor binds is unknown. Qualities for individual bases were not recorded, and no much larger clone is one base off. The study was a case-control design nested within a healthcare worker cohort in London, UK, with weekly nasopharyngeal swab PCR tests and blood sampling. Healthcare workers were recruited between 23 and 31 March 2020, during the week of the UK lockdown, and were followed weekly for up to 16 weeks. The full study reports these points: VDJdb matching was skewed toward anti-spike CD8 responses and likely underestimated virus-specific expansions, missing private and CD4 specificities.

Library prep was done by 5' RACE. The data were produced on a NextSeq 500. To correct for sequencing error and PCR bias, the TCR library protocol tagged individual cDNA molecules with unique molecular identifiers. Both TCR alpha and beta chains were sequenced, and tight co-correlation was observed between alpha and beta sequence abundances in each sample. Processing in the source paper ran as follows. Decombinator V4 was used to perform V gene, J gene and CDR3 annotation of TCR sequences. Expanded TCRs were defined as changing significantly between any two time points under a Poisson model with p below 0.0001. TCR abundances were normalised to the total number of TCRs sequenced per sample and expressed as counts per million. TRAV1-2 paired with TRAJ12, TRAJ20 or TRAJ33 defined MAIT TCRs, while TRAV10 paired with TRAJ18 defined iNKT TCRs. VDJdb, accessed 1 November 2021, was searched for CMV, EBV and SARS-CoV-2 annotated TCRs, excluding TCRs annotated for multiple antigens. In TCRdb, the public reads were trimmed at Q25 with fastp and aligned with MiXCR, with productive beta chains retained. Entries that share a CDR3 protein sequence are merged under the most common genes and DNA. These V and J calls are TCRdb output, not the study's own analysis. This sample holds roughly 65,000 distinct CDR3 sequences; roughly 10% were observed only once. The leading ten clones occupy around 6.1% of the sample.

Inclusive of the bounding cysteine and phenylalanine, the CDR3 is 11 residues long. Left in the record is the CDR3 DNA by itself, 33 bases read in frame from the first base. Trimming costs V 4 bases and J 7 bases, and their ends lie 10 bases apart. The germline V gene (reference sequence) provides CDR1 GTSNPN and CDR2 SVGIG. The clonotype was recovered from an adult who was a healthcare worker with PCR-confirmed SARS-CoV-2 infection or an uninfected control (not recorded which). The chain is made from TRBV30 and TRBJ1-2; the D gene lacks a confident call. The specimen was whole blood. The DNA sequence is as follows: TGTGCCTGGACCCCCGGCTCTGGCTACACCTTC. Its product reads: CAWTPGSGYTF.